This T cell receptor beta chain was retrieved from a study of T cell responses to AZD1222 COVID-19 vaccine. Study-wide points: Repertoire collection took place solely once the T cell response had peaked. Dominant CD4 TCR responses targeted spike regions 160-218 and 743-854. Females made up more of the donors, who were largely white British, and clonal diversity may have come out too low.

The CDR3 sequence is 16 residues long. Sequenced by immunoSEQ multiplex PCR; TCRdb stores in-frame clones only, minus some. The data show fewer than 35,000 clones, with approximately 90% seen just once and 45% held by the top ten. To note about this clone: Its antigen is as yet unknown.

V is TRBV21-1 and J is TRBJ1-3; no check of the table's D call, TRBD1, against the DNA was made. TRBV21-1 is deemed a pseudogene. The TCR originated in an adult in good health. Sequencing was performed on peripheral blood, taken on day 0 of AZD1222 vaccination. The CDR3 reads CASSRGQDSSGNTIYF. The CDR3 region has the DNA TGTGCCAGCAGCAGGGGCCAGGATAGCTCTGGAAACACCATATATTTT.